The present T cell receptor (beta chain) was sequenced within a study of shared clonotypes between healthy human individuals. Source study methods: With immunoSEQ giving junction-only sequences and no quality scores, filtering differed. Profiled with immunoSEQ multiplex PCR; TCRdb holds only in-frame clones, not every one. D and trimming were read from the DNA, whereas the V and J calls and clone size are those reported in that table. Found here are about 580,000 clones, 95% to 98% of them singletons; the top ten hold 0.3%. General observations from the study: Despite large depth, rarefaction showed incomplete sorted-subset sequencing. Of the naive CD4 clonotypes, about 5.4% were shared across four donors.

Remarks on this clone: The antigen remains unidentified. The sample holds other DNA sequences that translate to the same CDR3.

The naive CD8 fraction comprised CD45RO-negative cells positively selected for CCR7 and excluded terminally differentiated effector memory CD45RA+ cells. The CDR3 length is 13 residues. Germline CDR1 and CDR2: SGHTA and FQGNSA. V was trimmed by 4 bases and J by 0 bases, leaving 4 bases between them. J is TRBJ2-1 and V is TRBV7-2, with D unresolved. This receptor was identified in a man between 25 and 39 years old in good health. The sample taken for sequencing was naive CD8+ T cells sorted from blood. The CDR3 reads CASSSSSYNEQFF. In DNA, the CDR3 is TGTGCCAGCAGCTCTAGCTCCTACAATGAGCAGTTCTTC.